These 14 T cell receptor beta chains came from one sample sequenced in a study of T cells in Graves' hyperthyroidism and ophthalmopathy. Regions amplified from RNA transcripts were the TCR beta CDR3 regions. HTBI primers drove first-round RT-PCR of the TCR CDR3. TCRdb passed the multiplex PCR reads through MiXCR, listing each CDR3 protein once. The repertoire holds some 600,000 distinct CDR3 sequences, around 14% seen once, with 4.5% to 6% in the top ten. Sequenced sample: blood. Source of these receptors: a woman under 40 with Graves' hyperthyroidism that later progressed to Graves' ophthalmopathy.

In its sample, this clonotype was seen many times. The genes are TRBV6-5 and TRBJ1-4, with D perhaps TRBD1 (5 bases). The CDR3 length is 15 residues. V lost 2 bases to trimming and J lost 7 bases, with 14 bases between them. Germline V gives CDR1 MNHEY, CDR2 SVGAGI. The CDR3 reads CASSYEGWQAEKLFF. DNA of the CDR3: TGTGCCAGCAGTTACGAGGGGTGGCAGGCTGAAAAACTGTTTTTT.

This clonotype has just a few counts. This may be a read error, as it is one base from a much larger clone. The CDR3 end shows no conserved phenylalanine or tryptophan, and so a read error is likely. The CDR3 DNA follows: TGTGCCAGCAGTTTAAACGTTAACGAGCAGTACCTC. Its translation is CASSLNVNEQYL. The chain combines TRBV12-3 or TRBV12-4 with TRBJ2-7; D ambiguous. The length of the CDR3 is 12 residues. V was pared by 2 bases and J by 5 bases, with 7 bases between.

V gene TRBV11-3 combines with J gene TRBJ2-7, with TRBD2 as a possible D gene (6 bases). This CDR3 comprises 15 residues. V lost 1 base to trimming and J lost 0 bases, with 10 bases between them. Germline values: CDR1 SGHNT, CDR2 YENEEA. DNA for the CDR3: TGTGCCAGCAGCTTAGTAGGGACTGACTCCTACGAGCAGTACTTC. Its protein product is CASSLVGTDSYEQYF.

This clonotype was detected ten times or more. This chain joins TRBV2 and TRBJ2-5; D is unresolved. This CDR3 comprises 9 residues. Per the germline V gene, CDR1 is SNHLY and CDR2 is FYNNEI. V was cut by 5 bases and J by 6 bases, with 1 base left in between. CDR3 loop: CASSKTQYF. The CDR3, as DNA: TGTGCCAGCAGTAAGACCCAGTACTTC.

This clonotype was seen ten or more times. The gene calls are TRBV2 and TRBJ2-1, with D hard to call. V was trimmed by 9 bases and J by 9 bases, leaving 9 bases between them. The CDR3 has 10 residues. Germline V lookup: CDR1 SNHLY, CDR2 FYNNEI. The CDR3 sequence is CASGVGEQFF. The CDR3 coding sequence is TGTGCCAGTGGAGTTGGTGAGCAGTTCTTC.

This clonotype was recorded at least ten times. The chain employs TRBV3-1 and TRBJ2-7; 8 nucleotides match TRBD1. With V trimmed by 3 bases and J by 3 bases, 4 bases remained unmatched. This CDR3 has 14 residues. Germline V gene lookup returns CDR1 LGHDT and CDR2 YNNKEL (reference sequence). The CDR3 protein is CASSHPGQGYEQYF. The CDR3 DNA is TGTGCCAGCAGCCACCCAGGACAGGGCTACGAGCAGTACTTC.

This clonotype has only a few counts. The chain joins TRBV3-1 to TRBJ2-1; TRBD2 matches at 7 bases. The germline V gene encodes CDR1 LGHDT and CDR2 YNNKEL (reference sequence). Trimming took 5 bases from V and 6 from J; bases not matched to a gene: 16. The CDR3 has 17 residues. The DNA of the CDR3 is TGTGCCAGCAGCTTTTTGGGTTGGCGGGAGAGGAGCAATGAGCAGTTCTTC. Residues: CASSFLGWRERSNEQFF.

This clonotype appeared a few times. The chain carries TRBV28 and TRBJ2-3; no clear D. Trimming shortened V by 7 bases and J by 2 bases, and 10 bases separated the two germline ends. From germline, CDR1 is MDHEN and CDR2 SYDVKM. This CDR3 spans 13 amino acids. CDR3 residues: CASIAVITDTQYF. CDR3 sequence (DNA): TGTGCCAGCATCGCGGTAATCACAGATACGCAGTATTTT. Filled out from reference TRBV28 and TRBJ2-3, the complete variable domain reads DVKVTQSSRYLVKRTGEKVFLECVQDMDHENMFWYRQDPGLGLRLIYFSYDVKMKEKGDIPEGYSVSREKKERFSLILESASTNQTSMYLCASIAVITDTQYFGPGTRLTVL.

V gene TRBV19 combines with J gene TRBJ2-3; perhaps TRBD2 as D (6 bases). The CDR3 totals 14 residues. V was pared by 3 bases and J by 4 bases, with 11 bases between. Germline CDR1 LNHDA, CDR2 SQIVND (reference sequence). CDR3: CASSIRGSPDTQYF. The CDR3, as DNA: TGTGCCAGTAGTATCCGGGGGAGTCCAGATACGCAGTATTTT.

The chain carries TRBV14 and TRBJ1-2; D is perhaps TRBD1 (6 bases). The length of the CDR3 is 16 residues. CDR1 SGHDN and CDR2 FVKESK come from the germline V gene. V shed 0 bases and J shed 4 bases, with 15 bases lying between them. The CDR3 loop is CASSQDARGGAYGYTF. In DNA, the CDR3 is TGTGCCAGCAGCCAAGATGCCAGGGGAGGGGCCTATGGCTACACCTTC.

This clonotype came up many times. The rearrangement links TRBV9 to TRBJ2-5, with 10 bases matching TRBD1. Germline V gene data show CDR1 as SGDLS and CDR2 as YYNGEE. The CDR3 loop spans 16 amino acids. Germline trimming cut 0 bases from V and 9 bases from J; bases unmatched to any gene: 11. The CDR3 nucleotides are TGTGCCAGCAGCGTAGCAGTTGGGGGGACAGGGGAGCCCCAGTACTTC. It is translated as CASSVAVGGTGEPQYF.

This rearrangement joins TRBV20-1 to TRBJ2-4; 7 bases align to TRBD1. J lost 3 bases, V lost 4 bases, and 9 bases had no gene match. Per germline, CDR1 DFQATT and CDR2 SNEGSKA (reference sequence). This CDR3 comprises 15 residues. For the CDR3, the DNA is TGCAGTGCTACATCGACAGGGATGGTCAAAAACATTCAGTACTTC. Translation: CSATSTGMVKNIQYF.

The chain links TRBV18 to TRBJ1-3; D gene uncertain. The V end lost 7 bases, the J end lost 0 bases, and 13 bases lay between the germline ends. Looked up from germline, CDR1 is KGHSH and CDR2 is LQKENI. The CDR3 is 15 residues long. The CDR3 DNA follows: TGTGCCAGCTACCAGAATCCGGACTCTGGAAACACCATATATTTT. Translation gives CASYQNPDSGNTIYF.

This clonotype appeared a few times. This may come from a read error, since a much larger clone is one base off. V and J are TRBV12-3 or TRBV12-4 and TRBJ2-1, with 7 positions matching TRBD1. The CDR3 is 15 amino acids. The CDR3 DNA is TGTGCCGGCAGTCTGGGACAGAGCTCCTACAATGAGCAGTTCTTC. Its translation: CAGSLGQSSYNEQFF.